What follows are 32 T cell receptor beta chains derived from one specimen sequenced in a study of T cells in Graves' hyperthyroidism and ophthalmopathy. TCR beta CDR3 region amplification was performed from RNA transcripts. First-round RT-PCR of the TCR CDR3 relied on the HTBI primer set. TCRdb processed the multiplex PCR reads anew with MiXCR; each CDR3 protein has one entry. The repertoire has a few hundred thousand distinct CDR3 sequences, around 46% of them found once; the top ten carry about 7.8%. Sample: peripheral blood or thyroid tissue (not recorded which). These receptors were taken from a woman aged 18 to 35 with Graves' hyperthyroidism.

This clonotype was detected only a few times. This chain joins TRBV20-1 and TRBJ2-1; 7 bases align to TRBD2. The V gene end was trimmed by 3 bases and the J gene end by 3 bases; junction bases not matched to a gene: 8. The CDR3 runs to 15 residues. Per germline, CDR1 DFQATT and CDR2 SNEGSKA (reference sequence). The CDR3 loop is CSASVGTTDYNEQFF. In DNA, the CDR3 is TGCAGTGCTAGCGTTGGGACTACCGACTACAATGAGCAGTTCTTC.

This sequence joins TRBV20-1 and TRBJ2-7; 9 positions match TRBD2. V was clipped by 6 bases and J by 4 bases; unmatched bases: 10. CDR1 and CDR2 from the germline V gene are DFQATT and SNEGSKA (reference sequence). The CDR3 contains 14 residues. The CDR3 DNA follows: TGCAGTGCATGGATTAGCGGGAGACGTTACGAGCAGTACTTC. Protein product: CSAWISGRRYEQYF.

CDR3 residues: CASTSSGRATEAFF. The CDR3 nucleotides are TGTGCCAGCACGTCTAGCGGGAGGGCCACTGAAGCTTTCTTT. V gene TRBV2 combines with J gene TRBJ1-1; no reliable D call. The V end lost 7 bases, the J end lost 4 bases, and 16 bases lay between the germline ends. The germline V gene has CDR1 SNHLY and CDR2 FYNNEI. This CDR3 comprises 14 residues.

The rearrangement joins TRBV29-1 to TRBJ2-7; 11 bases line up with TRBD2. Germline values: CDR1 SQVTM, CDR2 ANQGSEA. J was trimmed by 9 bases and V by 3 bases; bases with no gene match: 10. CDR3 length: 14 amino acids. The CDR3 nucleotides are TGCAGCGTTGAGGGACTAGCGGTGCCCTTAGGGCAGTACTTC. Translation: CSVEGLAVPLGQYF.

This clonotype has ten or more counts. The chain carries TRBV7-3 and TRBJ1-3; D unclear. This CDR3 is 13 amino acids long. The V and J ends lost 6 bases and 0 bases respectively, with 6 bases between them. The V gene's germline CDR1 is SGHTA and CDR2 FQGTGA. CDR3 in amino acids: CASRPSSGNTIYF. For the CDR3, the DNA is TGTGCCAGCAGACCATCCTCTGGAAACACCATATATTTT.

This clonotype was found many times. The chain uses TRBV7-6 and TRBJ2-2, with 11 positions matching TRBD2. Germline loops: CDR1 SGHVS, CDR2 FNYEAQ. The CDR3 loop spans 16 amino acids. V was clipped by 4 bases and J by 0 bases; unmatched bases: 1. CDR3 loop: CASSSGLAANTGELFF. CDR3 nucleotides: TGTGCCAGCAGCTCGGGACTAGCGGCGAACACCGGGGAGCTGTTTTTT.

This chain joins TRBV4-3 and TRBJ2-7; TRBD1 matches at 8 bases. This CDR3 has 14 amino acids. Germline loops: CDR1 LGHNA, CDR2 YSLEER. The V segment lost 0 bases and the J segment 5 bases; nucleotides outside the gene matches: 3. The CDR3: CASSQENRGDEQYF. The CDR3, as DNA: TGCGCCAGCAGCCAAGAAAACAGGGGGGACGAGCAGTACTTC.

The J gene is TRBJ2-5, the V gene TRBV20-1, with 9 bases identical to TRBD2. The germline CDR1 and CDR2 sequences are DFQATT and SNEGSKA (reference sequence). This CDR3 region has 17 residues. Trimming took 6 bases from V and 6 from J; bases not matched to a gene: 20. The CDR3 sequence is CSASSRRGSSGVKTQYF. In DNA, the CDR3 is TGCAGTGCCAGTAGTAGGCGCGGTTCTAGCGGGGTGAAGACCCAGTACTTC.

The V gene is TRBV20-1, the J gene TRBJ1-5; TRBD1 agrees at 8 bases. The V gene's germline CDR1 is DFQATT and CDR2 SNEGSKA (reference sequence). J was trimmed by 4 bases and V by 6 bases; bases with no gene match: 14. This CDR3 is 16 amino acids long. In DNA form, the CDR3 reads TGCAGTGCCGGAATAGACAGGGGCCGCGGAAATCAGCCCCAGCATTTT. Protein: CSAGIDRGRGNQPQHF.

This clonotype was counted ten times or more. The chain uses TRBV20-1 and TRBJ1-1, with D hard to call. The V and J ends lost 0 bases and 3 bases respectively, with 17 bases between them. Looked up from germline, CDR1 is DFQATT and CDR2 is SNEGSKA (reference sequence). The CDR3 length is 16 residues. The CDR3 here is CSARDLLQLGDTEAFF. CDR3 sequence (DNA): TGCAGTGCTAGAGATCTACTTCAACTCGGGGACACTGAAGCTTTCTTT.

This clonotype was seen only a few times. V usage is TRBV7-9 and J usage is TRBJ2-5; 8 positions agree with TRBD2. The CDR3 covers 15 residues. Losses at the gene ends were 2 bases for V and 5 bases for J; bases not matched to a gene: 7. Germline V CDR1 and CDR2: SEHNR, FQNEAQ (reference sequence). CDR3 DNA sequence: TGTGCCAGCAGCTTATTTTCAGCGGGAGACGAGACCCAGTACTTC. Its protein product is CASSLFSAGDETQYF.

As regards this clonotype: A read error may account for a junction end that differs from germline. The chain recombines TRBV30 with TRBJ2-6, with TRBD2 matching over 14 bases. The CDR3 has 17 residues. Germline CDR1 GTSNPN, CDR2 SVGIG (reference sequence). The CDR3 loop is CAWRGLAGATGANVPTF. CDR3 nucleotides: TGTGCCTGGAGGGGACTAGCGGGGGCTACTGGGGCCAACGTCCCGACTTTC.

This clonotype was picked up a small number of times. The chain links TRBV14 to TRBJ2-1; 13 nucleotides line up with TRBD2. Trimming cost V 2 bases and J 8 bases; bases outside gene matches: 6. The CDR3 is 16 amino acids. The germline V gene has CDR1 SGHDN and CDR2 FVKESK. CDR3 in DNA: TGTGCCAGCAGCCAAACTAGCGGGAGGGCTAGGTATGAGCAGTTCTTC. As protein: CASSQTSGRARYEQFF.

This chain connects TRBV7-2 to TRBJ2-7; 9 bases are a match to TRBD2. The J segment lost 5 bases and the V segment lost 6 bases, leaving 8 bases of the junction unmatched. Germline V gene sequence: CDR1 SGHTA, CDR2 FQGNSA. The CDR3 has 14 residues. The CDR3 DNA is TGTGCCAGCAGGATAGCGGGAGAGTTCGACGAGCAGTACTTC. Translating gives CASRIAGEFDEQYF.

This clonotype was observed at least ten times. DNA for the CDR3: TGTGCCAGCACCCTCCGAGGACGTGGCTACACCTTC. Protein sequence: CASTLRGRGYTF. The rearrangement joins TRBV13 to TRBJ1-2; D gene ambiguous. Germline-derived CDR1 and CDR2 are PRHDT and FYEKMQ (reference sequence). The CDR3 has 12 residues. Between the trimmed V and J ends, which lost 7 bases and 7 bases, there was a span of 13 bases.

This clonotype was picked up one time. The junction and the germline gene differ at one end; a read error may be behind it. The V gene is TRBV19, the J gene TRBJ2-5; 9 nucleotides agree with TRBD2. The CDR3 extends over 17 amino acids. Looked up from germline, CDR1 is LNHDA and CDR2 is SQIVND (reference sequence). The CDR3 coding sequence is TGTGCCAGTAGTATCTCACCTAGCGGGACAGCCCAAGGGACCCAGTACTTC. It yields the protein CASSISPSGTAQGTQYF.

The chain is built from TRBV7-9 and TRBJ2-7, with 13 nucleotides matching TRBD2. This CDR3 comprises 17 residues. V was clipped by 4 bases and J by 6 bases; unmatched bases: 12. CDR1 is SEHNR and CDR2 is FQNEAQ in the germline V gene (reference sequence). CDR3 loop: CASSWVGTSGISGEQYF. The DNA of the CDR3 is TGTGCCAGCAGCTGGGTCGGGACTAGCGGGATCTCTGGCGAGCAGTACTTC.

As for this clonotype: The germline gene is not matched at one end of the junction; a read error may be the cause. This chain joins TRBV15 and TRBJ2-7; D might be TRBD1 (5 bases). Per germline, CDR1 LNHNV and CDR2 YYDKDF (reference sequence). CDR3 length: 16 residues. CDR3 loop: CATSREAGSPHYEQYF. The CDR3 bases are TGTGCCACCAGCCGAGAGGCAGGGTCCCCCCACTACGAGCAGTACTTC.

This clonotype was seen many times. This rearrangement joins TRBV12-3 or TRBV12-4 to TRBJ1-6; D unresolved. V was clipped by 3 bases and J by 9 bases, with 6 bases between them. The CDR3 runs to 12 residues. CDR3 DNA sequence: TGTGCCAGCAGTTTGATGGGTTCACCCCTCCACTTT. Protein: CASSLMGSPLHF.

The sample holds many counts of this clonotype. V usage is TRBV20-1 and J usage is TRBJ1-5, with 7 bases that match TRBD1. The CDR3 has 17 amino acids. In germline, CDR1 is DFQATT, CDR2 SNEGSKA (reference sequence). V shed 3 bases, J shed 5 bases, and the junction held 16 bases outside the gene matches. The CDR3, as DNA: TGCAGTGCTAGTGATTTAGAGGGACAGATGGTCTATCAGCCCCAGCATTTT. It yields the protein CSASDLEGQMVYQPQHF.

Ten or more counts support this clonotype. The rearrangement links TRBV7-6 to TRBJ2-7; D gene ambiguous. The CDR3 loop spans 15 amino acids. Germline V gene lookup returns CDR1 SGHVS and CDR2 FNYEAQ. The V gene lost 1 base and the J gene lost 2 bases, with 12 bases spanning the gap. The CDR3 spells CASSLVLGPAYEQYF. In DNA form, the CDR3 reads TGTGCCAGCAGCTTAGTTCTCGGGCCTGCCTACGAGCAGTACTTC.

This clonotype appeared a single time. This rearrangement joins TRBV14 to TRBJ1-1; D is undetermined. Trimming removed 4 bases at V and 4 bases at J, with 7 bases between. The CDR3 covers 12 residues. CDR1 SGHDN and CDR2 FVKESK come from the germline V gene. CDR3 DNA: TGTGCCAGCAGCCGTCGGAGCACTGAAGCTTTCTTT. Its protein product is CASSRRSTEAFF. Based on the CDR3 plus reference TRBV14 and TRBJ1-1, the full variable domain is EAGVTQFPSHSVIEKGQTVTLRCDPISGHDNLYWYRRVMGKEIKFLLHFVKESKQDESGMPNNRFLAERTGGTYSTLKVQPAELEDSGVYFCASSRRSTEAFFGQGTRLTVV.

Of note for this clonotype: One end of the junction fails to match germline, which may point to a read error. The chain links TRBV7-4 to TRBJ1-2, with TRBD1 identical over 11 bases. This CDR3 has 14 residues. Germline-derived CDR1 and CDR2 are SGHVT and SQSDAQ. CDR3 loop: CANSRTGGIGGYTF. CDR3 in DNA: TGTGCCAACAGCCGGACAGGGGGCATCGGTGGCTACACCTTC. The full variable domain, its missing parts supplied by reference TRBV7-4 and TRBJ1-2, is GAGVSQSPRYKVAKRGRDVALRCDSISGHVTLYWYRQTLGQGSEVLTYSQSDAQRDKSGRPSGRFSAERPERSVSTLKIQRTEQGDSAVYLCANSRTGGIGGYTFGSGTRLTVV.

This clonotype occurred many times. This chain uses TRBV24-1 with TRBJ1-2; TRBD1 is a possible D gene (5 bases). Per germline, CDR1 KGHDR and CDR2 SFDVKD. The V end was cut by 3 bases, the J end by 7 bases, with 14 bases between. This CDR3 contains 14 residues. The CDR3 loop is CATSDPGRAGGYTF. CDR3 sequence (DNA): TGTGCCACCAGTGATCCCGGCAGGGCGGGTGGCTACACCTTC.

There are many counts of this clonotype. V is TRBV7-6 and J is TRBJ2-5; 9 bases are shared with TRBD2. The CDR3 extends over 14 amino acids. V was pared by 4 bases and J by 4 bases, with 4 bases of the junction left unmatched. Germline V CDR1 and CDR2: SGHVS, FNYEAQ. CDR3 coding DNA: TGTGCCAGCAGCTCGGGACTAGCAGGAGAGACCCAGTACTTC. Translation gives CASSSGLAGETQYF.

This clonotype was recorded at least ten times. This sequence joins TRBV20-1 and TRBJ2-7, with 12 bases that match TRBD2. The CDR3 loop spans 14 amino acids. Germline V gene sequence: CDR1 DFQATT, CDR2 SNEGSKA (reference sequence). Trimming removed 6 bases from V and 4 bases from J; junction bases left unmatched: 7. CDR3 DNA: TGCAGTGCGATGACTAGCGGGAGTAGGTACGAGCAGTACTTC. As protein: CSAMTSGSRYEQYF.

The table lists this clonotype with a count of one. The CDR3 loop reads CSVGPSGISGEQYF. As DNA, the CDR3 is TGCAGCGTTGGCCCTAGCGGCATCTCGGGGGAGCAGTACTTC. The rearrangement joins TRBV29-1 to TRBJ2-7; 7 nucleotides align to TRBD2. J lost 7 bases, V lost 4 bases, and 13 bases had no gene match. The CDR3 length is 14 residues. The germline CDR1 and CDR2 sequences are SQVTM and ANQGSEA.

This clonotype was observed many times. V and J are TRBV20-1 and TRBJ2-3, with D possibly matching TRBD2 (6 bases). With 1 base removed from V and 6 bases from J, the gap between germline ends came to 26 bases. Germline V gene sequence: CDR1 DFQATT, CDR2 SNEGSKA (reference sequence). This CDR3 has 18 residues. CDR3 sequence reads: CSARGFGGDYTSKDTQYF. The CDR3 DNA sequence: TGCAGTGCTAGAGGTTTCGGGGGAGACTATACAAGTAAGGATACGCAGTATTTT.

This clonotype was counted at least ten times. The chain joins TRBV4-1 to TRBJ1-3; tentatively, D is TRBD1 (5 bases). Germline V gives CDR1 MGHRA, CDR2 YSYEKL. The CDR3 extends over 15 amino acids. Trimming stripped 4 bases from V and 0 bases from J, with 10 bases between. The CDR3, as DNA: TGCGCCAGCAGCCGACGACAGAGCTCTGGAAACACCATATATTTT. Its translation is CASSRRQSSGNTIYF.

As for this clonotype: The conserved phenylalanine or tryptophan is not found at the CDR3 terminus, so this likely reflects a read error. The limits of the CDR3 on the DNA are not certain, so only TCRdb's listed CDR3 is given. V gene TRBV12-3 or TRBV12-4 combines with J gene TRBJ1-1. The CDR3 is 8 residues long, counting both termini. This CDR3 reads CASSRHQP.

In this sample, this clonotype turned up many times. The chain uses TRBV10-3 and TRBJ2-1; TRBD1 aligns across 10 bases. Germline CDR1 ENHRY, CDR2 SYGVKD. The CDR3 spans 14 residues. After removal of 4 bases from V and 6 bases from J, the junction contained 3 bases not matched to a gene. The CDR3 DNA follows: TGTGCCATCAGTGGGGACAGGGGCACCAATGAGCAGTTCTTC. Translated: CAISGDRGTNEQFF.

At least ten counts were recorded for this clonotype. The genes are TRBV20-1 and TRBJ1-4, with D perhaps matching TRBD1 (6 bases). The V and J ends lost 0 bases and 4 bases respectively, with 15 bases between them. CDR1 is DFQATT and CDR2 is SNEGSKA in the germline V gene (reference sequence). CDR3 length: 16 residues. Here the CDR3 DNA reads TGCAGTGCTAGAGACCCCTGGACAGAAGATAATGAAAAACTGTTTTTT. This encodes CSARDPWTEDNEKLFF.